The present entry profiles one T cell receptor (beta chain) with its context. It has no known antigen specificity. Per-base qualities were not stored, and no clone one base away is much larger. This specimen comes from a study of beta chain features in type 1 diabetes (dated by TCRdb to the late 2010s). Looking at the study overall: No differences in mean age, gender distribution, total cell number or subset yield were found between patients and healthy donors. Across all samples, almost 110 million sorted cells were examined, and cell number per subset correlated strongly with RNA yield. In the study, TCRB repertoires of sorted circulating CD4+ T cell subsets from recently diagnosed type 1 diabetes patients were compared with those of matched healthy donors. Naive and central memory subsets were obtained from all 30 or so donors, but regulatory and stem cell-like memory subsets were isolated from only 8 patients and roughly 8 healthy donors.

Results the study describes overall, beyond this receptor: Patients with type 1 diabetes made fewer insertions and deleted more nucleotides at VDJ recombination sites, implying thymic rearrangement abnormalities. The naive, central memory and regulatory TCRB repertoires appeared to resemble one another more closely among patients than among healthy donors. Only small numbers of individuals were included in the HLA sub-analyses, which left unresolved whether HLA type had any influence on TCRB rearrangement. Shorter templates might be favored by PCR, yet because patient and control samples were amplified and corrected together, any such skew would affect both groups equally. In all four CD4+ subsets, TCRB CDR3 length was moderately but significantly shorter in type 1 diabetes patients. Because cDNA was sequenced instead of genomic DNA, highly expressing activated cells could be over-represented, though the groups showed no difference in activation or CD3 levels.

From each donor, a single peripheral blood sample of roughly 0.11 L on average was drawn into heparinised tubes. A BD FACSAria II and a panel including CD45RO, CCR7, CD25, CD127, CD95 and CD27 were used to sort naive, central memory, regulatory and stem cell-like memory CD4+ T cells. Purity was above 95% for every sorted population. PBMCs were separated immediately by Lymphoprep density gradient centrifugation and were stained directly, without being cultured. Samples were stained and sorted in pairs, with one healthy donor and one patient per experiment, so that batch effects were minimized. The High Capacity cDNA Reverse Transcription Kit was used to reverse transcribe all of the isolated RNA, meaning that expressed TCRB transcripts were what got sequenced. Deep immunoSEQ sequencing was performed on naive, central memory and regulatory T cell samples, with an average of roughly 3.5 million total reads per sample. Sorted cells were lysed in RLT buffer and RNA was extracted with DNase-treated RNeasy Micro or Mini kits, depending on cell number. To prevent cross-contamination, each cell subset was processed individually, whereas patient and healthy donor samples were processed jointly. The immunoSEQ multiplex PCR was used to amplify TCRB sequences from cDNA, generating 87-bp fragments that spanned the CDR3 region. The amplicons were sequenced using the Illumina HiSeq platform. The authors' pipeline ran thus. Synthetic template baselines were used to correct PCR bias computationally, reads within Hamming distance 2 were collapsed, and singletons that could not be merged were discarded. Reads were aligned against IMGT so that V, D and J genes, CDR3 length and insertions or deletions at six rearrangement sites could be assigned. Within each subset, clonotype counts were normalized to sorted cell number, and only after that were true diversity and Gini coefficients computed with the tcR R package. The overlap coefficient, calculated on TCRB nucleotide sequences, was used to measure repertoire sharing. Imported from immuneACCESS, the table was reduced by TCRdb to in-frame sequences with V and J called. These copies leave out some clones; in studies compared against another copy, an unresolved V gene accounts for under half, and the cause of the remainder is not known. V and J calls and clone size are as listed in that table; D and trimming were resolved from the DNA. The sample table lists roughly 150,000 clones, about 8.5% of them with a count of one. Less than 0.85% of the sample belongs to the ten largest clones.

According to the germline V gene, CDR1 reads SQVTM and CDR2 reads ANQGSEA. The CDR3, cysteine through phenylalanine, is 13 amino acids long. Just CDR3 DNA is preserved here, 39 bases in frame from base 1. V drops 2 bases and J drops 7 bases, leaving 14 bases in between. Material: central memory CD4+ T cells from blood. The chain is assembled from TRBV29-1 and TRBJ1-2, and TRBD1 may be the D gene, going by 5 matching bases. The TCR comes from a man aged 18 to 35 in good health. The CDR3 reads CSVEIGGDGGYTF. The DNA sequence is as follows: TGCAGCGTTGAAATTGGGGGGGATGGTGGCTACACCTTC. Here the CDR3 is joined to the reference TRBV29-1 and TRBJ1-2 genes, and the full variable domain is: SAVISQKPSRDICQRGTSLTIQCQVDSQVTMMFWYRQQPGQSLTLIATANQGSEATYESGFVIDKFPISRPNLTFSTLTVSNMSPEDSSIYLCSVEIGGDGGYTFGSGTRLTVV.